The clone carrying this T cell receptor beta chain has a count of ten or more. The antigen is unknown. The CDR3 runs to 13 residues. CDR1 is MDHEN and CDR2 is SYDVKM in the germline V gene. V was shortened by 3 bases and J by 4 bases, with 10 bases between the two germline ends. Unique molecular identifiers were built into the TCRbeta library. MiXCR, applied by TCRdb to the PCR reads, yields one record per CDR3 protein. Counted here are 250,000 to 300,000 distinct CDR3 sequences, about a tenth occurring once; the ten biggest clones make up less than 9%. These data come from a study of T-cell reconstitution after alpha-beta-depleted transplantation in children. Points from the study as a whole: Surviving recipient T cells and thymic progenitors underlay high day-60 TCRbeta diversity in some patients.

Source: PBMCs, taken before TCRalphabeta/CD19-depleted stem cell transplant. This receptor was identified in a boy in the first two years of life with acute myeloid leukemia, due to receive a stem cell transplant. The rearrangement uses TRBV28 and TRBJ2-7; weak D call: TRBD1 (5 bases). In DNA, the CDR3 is TGTGCCAGCAGTTTGCCACAGGATTACGAGCAGTACTTC. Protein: CASSLPQDYEQYF.